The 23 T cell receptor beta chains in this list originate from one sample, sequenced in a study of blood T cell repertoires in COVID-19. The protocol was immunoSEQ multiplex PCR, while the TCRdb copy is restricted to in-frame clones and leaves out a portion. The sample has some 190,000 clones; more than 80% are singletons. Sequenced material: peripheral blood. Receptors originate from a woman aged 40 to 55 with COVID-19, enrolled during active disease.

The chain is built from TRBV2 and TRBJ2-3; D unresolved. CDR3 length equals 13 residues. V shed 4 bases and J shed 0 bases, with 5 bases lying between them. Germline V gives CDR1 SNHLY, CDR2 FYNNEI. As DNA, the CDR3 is TGTGCCAGCAGTGTCGGTAGCACAGATACGCAGTATTTT. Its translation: CASSVGSTDTQYF.

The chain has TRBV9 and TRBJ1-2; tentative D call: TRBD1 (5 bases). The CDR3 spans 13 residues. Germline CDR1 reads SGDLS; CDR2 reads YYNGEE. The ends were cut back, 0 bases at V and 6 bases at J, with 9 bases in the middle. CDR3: CASSVEAGNGYTF. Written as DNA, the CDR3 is TGTGCCAGCAGCGTAGAGGCAGGGAATGGCTACACCTTC. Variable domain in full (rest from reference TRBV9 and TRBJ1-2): DSGVTQTPKHLITATGQRVTLRCSPRSGDLSVYWYQQSLDQGLQFLIQYYNGEERAKGNILERFSAQQFPDLHSELNLSSLELGDSALYFCASSVEAGNGYTFGSGTRLTVV.

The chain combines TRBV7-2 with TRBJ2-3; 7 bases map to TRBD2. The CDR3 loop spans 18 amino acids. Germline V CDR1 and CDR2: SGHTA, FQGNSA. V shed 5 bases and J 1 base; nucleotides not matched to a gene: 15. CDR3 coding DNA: TGTGCCAGCAGCCCAAAGGGCCCCGCGGGGGATGGCACAGATACGCAGTATTTT. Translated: CASSPKGPAGDGTDTQYF. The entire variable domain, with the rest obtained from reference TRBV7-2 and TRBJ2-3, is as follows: GAGVSQSPSNKVTEKGKDVELRCDPISGHTALYWYRQSLGQGLEFLIYFQGNSAPDKSGLPSDRFSAERTGGSVSTLTIQRTQQEDSAVYLCASSPKGPAGDGTDTQYFGPGTRLTVL.

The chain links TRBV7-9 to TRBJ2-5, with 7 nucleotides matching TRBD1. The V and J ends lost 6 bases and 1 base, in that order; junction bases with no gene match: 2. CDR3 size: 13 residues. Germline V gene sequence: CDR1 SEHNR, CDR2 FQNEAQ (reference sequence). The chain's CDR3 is CASRTGTQETQYF. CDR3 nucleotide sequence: TGTGCCAGCAGGACAGGGACCCAAGAGACCCAGTACTTC.

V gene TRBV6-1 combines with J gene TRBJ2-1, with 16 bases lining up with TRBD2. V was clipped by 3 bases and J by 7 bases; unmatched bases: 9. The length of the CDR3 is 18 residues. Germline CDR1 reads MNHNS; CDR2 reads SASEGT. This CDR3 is CASSDPGLAGGQRNEQFF. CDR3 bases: TGTGCCAGCAGTGATCCGGGACTAGCGGGGGGGCAGCGTAATGAGCAGTTCTTC.

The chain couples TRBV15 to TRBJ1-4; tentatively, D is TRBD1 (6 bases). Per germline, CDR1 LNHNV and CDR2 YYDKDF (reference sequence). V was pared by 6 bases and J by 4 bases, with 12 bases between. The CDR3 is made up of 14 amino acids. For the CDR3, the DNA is TGTGCCACCAGTCGGGACAACTATAATGAAAAACTGTTTTTT. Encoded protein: CATSRDNYNEKLFF.

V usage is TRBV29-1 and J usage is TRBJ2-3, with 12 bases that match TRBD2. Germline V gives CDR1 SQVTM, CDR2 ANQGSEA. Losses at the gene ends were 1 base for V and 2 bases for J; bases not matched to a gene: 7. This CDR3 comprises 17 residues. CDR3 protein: CSVEGGTSGFNTDTQYF. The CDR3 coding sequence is TGCAGCGTTGAAGGAGGGACTAGCGGGTTTAACACAGATACGCAGTATTTT.

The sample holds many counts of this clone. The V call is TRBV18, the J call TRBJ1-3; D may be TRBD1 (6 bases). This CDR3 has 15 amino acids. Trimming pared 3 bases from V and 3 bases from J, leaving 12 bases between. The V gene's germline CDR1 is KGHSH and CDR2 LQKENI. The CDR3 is CASSPEVDSGNTIYF. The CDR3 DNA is TGTGCCAGCTCACCTGAGGTGGACAGTGGAAACACCATATATTTT.

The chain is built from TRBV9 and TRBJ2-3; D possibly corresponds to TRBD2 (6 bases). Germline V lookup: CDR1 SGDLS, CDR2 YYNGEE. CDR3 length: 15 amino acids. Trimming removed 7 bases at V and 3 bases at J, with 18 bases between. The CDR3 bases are TGTGCCAGCTCTCTATATTCGGGGGAGACAGATACGCAGTATTTT. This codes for CASSLYSGETDTQYF.

For the CDR3, the DNA is TGTGCCAGCAGCTTCGGGACAGGGAGTGAAAAACTGTTTTTT. Residues: CASSFGTGSEKLFF. The chain couples TRBV7-6 to TRBJ1-4, with TRBD1 matching 9 bases. Germline V gives CDR1 SGHVS, CDR2 FNYEAQ. The V segment lost 3 bases and the J segment 7 bases; nucleotides outside the gene matches: 3. The CDR3 sequence is 14 residues long.

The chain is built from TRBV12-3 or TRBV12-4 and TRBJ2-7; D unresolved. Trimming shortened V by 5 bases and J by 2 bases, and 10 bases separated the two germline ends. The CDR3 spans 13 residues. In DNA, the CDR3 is TGTGCCAGCAGTGTCGGGTCCACCTACGAGCAGTACTTC. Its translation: CASSVGSTYEQYF.

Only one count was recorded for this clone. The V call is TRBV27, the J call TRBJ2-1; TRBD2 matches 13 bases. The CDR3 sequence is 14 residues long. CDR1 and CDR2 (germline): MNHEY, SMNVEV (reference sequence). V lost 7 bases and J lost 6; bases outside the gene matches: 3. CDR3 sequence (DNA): TGTGCCAGCAAACTAGCGGGAGGGTTCAATGAGCAGTTCTTC. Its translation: CASKLAGGFNEQFF.

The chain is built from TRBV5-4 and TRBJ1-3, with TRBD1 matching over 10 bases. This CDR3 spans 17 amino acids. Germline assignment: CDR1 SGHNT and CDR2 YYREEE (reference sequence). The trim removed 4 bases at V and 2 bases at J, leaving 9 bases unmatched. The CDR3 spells CASSRGLGQGAGNTIYF. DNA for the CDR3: TGTGCCAGCAGCCGTGGCCTTGGACAGGGGGCTGGAAACACCATATATTTT.

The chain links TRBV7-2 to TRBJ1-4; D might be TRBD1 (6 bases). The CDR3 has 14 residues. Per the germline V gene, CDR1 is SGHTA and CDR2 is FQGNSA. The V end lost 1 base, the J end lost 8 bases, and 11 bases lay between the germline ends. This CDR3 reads CASSLEGGGEKLFF. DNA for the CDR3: TGTGCCAGCAGCTTAGAGGGGGGGGGAGAAAAACTGTTTTTT.

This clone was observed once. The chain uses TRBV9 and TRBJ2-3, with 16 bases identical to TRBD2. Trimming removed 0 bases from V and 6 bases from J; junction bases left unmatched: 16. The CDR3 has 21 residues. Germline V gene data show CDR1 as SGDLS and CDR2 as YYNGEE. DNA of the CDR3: TGTGCCAGCAGCGTAGGGTTAAGGATTATGGGACTAGCGGGGGGGCTTGATACGCAGTATTTT. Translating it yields CASSVGLRIMGLAGGLDTQYF. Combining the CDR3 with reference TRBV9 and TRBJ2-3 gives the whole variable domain DSGVTQTPKHLITATGQRVTLRCSPRSGDLSVYWYQQSLDQGLQFLIQYYNGEERAKGNILERFSAQQFPDLHSELNLSSLELGDSALYFCASSVGLRIMGLAGGLDTQYFGPGTRLTVL.

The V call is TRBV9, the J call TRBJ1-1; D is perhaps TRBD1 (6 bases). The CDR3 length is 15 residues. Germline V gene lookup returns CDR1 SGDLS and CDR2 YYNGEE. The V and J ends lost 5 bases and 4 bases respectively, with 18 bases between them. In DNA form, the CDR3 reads TGTGCCAGCAGTGAGACAGGTCGGGGAGCCACTGAAGCTTTCTTT. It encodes CASSETGRGATEAFF.

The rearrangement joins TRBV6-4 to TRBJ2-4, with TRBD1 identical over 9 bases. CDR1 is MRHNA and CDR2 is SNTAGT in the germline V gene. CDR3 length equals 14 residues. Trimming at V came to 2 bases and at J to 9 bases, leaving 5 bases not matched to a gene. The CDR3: CASSDRTGEAIQYF. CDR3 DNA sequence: TGTGCCAGCAGTGACAGGACAGGGGAGGCCATTCAGTACTTC.

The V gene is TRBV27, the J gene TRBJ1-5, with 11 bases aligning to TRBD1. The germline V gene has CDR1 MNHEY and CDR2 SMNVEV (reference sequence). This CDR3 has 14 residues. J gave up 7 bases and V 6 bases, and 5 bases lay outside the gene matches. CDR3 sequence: CASSRRDRGQPQHF. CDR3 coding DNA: TGTGCCAGCAGCCGCCGGGACAGGGGGCAGCCCCAGCATTTT.

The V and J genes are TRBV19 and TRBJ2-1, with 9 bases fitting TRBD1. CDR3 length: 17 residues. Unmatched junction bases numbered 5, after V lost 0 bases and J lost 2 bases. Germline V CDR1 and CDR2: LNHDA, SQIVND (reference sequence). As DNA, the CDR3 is TGTGCCAGTAGTATAGATCCGGGACAGGGCCCCTACAATGAGCAGTTCTTC. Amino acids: CASSIDPGQGPYNEQFF.

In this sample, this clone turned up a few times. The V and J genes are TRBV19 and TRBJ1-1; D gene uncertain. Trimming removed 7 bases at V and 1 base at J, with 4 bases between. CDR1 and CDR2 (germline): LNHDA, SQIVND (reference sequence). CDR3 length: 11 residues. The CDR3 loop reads CASIQNTEAFF. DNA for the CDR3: TGTGCCAGTATTCAGAACACTGAAGCTTTCTTT.

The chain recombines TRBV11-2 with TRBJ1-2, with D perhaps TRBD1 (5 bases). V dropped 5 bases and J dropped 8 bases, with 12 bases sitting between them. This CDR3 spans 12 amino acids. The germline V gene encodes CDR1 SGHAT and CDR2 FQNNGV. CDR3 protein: CASSHDGGGYTF. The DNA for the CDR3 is TGTGCCAGCAGCCATGATGGGGGGGGCTACACCTTC.

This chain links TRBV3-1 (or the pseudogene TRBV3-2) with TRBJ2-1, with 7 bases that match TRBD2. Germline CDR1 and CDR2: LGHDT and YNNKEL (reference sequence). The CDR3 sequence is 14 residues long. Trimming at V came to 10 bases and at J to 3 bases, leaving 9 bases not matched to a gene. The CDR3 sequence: CATLSGTNYNEQFF. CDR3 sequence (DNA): TGTGCCACGTTAAGCGGGACGAACTACAATGAGCAGTTCTTC.

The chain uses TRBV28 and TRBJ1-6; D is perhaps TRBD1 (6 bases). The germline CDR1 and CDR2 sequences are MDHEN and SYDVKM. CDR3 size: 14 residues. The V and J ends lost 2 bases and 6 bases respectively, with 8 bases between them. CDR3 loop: CASSLAQGNSPLHF. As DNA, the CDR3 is TGTGCCAGCAGTTTAGCACAGGGTAATTCACCCCTCCACTTT.